The 31 T cell receptor beta chains below were found in one sample sequenced in a study of T-cell memory formation after mild COVID-19. MiXCR, applied by TCRdb to the 5' RACE reads, yields one record per CDR3 protein. The sample gives some 310,000 distinct CDR3 sequences, around 20% of which show up once; around 20% is in the top ten. The source material was PBMCs or a T cell subset sorted from them (not recorded which). These TCRs come from a young man who had mild COVID-19 (a few samples of this study predate the infection). Cell type and time point are not known.

The chain links TRBV4-3 to TRBJ2-3; unclear D gene. This CDR3 region has 16 residues. Germline V gene lookup returns CDR1 LGHNA and CDR2 YSLEER. V lost 5 bases and J lost 4, with 19 bases in between. CDR3 DNA: TGCGCCAGCAGCTCTTCCCCGGATCCAGCTCCAGATACGCAGTATTTT. This sequence encodes CASSSSPDPAPDTQYF.

Only a few counts were recorded for this clonotype. The junction departs from germline at one end; a sequencing error may be responsible. The chain is built from TRBV27 and TRBJ2-7; no reliable D call. The germline gives CDR1 MNHEY, CDR2 SMNVEV (reference sequence). The CDR3 extends over 13 amino acids. The CDR3 reads CATSLRPSYEQYF. CDR3 DNA: TGTGCCACCAGTTTACGACCCTCCTACGAGCAGTACTTC.

This clonotype showed up just a few times. The rearrangement joins TRBV7-8 to TRBJ1-1, with D possibly matching TRBD1 (5 bases). CDR3 length equals 14 residues. V lost 6 bases, J lost 5 bases, and 16 bases lay in between. CDR1 is SGHVS and CDR2 is FQNEAQ in the germline V gene. For the CDR3, the DNA is TGTGCCAGCAGGCGTGCGGGACTTTTTACTGAAGCTTTCTTT. Amino acid sequence: CASRRAGLFTEAFF.

The chain carries TRBV29-1 and TRBJ1-2; no firm D call. This CDR3 has 15 residues. Trimming pared 4 bases from V and 1 base from J, leaving 16 bases between. Germline values: CDR1 SQVTM, CDR2 ANQGSEA. CDR3 amino acids: CSVGDPSPHNYGYTF. The DNA of the CDR3 is TGCAGCGTTGGGGATCCTTCTCCCCATAACTATGGCTACACCTTC.

This clonotype occurred a few times. This chain joins TRBV29-1 and TRBJ1-1; TRBD1 aligns across 7 bases. J lost 5 bases, V lost 7 bases, and 10 bases had no gene match. This CDR3 has 13 amino acids. Germline CDR1 SQVTM, CDR2 ANQGSEA. CDR3 amino acids: CSAEGGPGTEAFF. CDR3 bases: TGCAGCGCCGAAGGGGGCCCTGGGACTGAAGCTTTCTTT.

This clonotype was counted only a few times. The chain is built from TRBV7-2 and TRBJ2-1, with D possibly matching TRBD2 (5 bases). Germline-derived CDR1 and CDR2 are SGHTA and FQGNSA. Deletions cut 5 bases from V and 2 bases from J, with 16 bases between. The CDR3 sequence is 16 residues long. CDR3 in DNA: TGTGCCAGCAGCATCGAGCGGTGGACGACCTACAATGAGCAGTTCTTC. Protein sequence: CASSIERWTTYNEQFF.

This clonotype was picked up a small number of times. V usage is TRBV5-1 and J usage is TRBJ1-1; possibly TRBD1 for D (5 bases). V was clipped by 4 bases and J by 3 bases, with 16 bases between them. The CDR3 loop spans 15 amino acids. Per the germline V gene, CDR1 is SGHRS and CDR2 is YFSETQ. CDR3 nucleotide sequence: TGCGCCAGCAGCCGAGGCGGGGACGGAGACACTGAAGCTTTCTTT. Amino acids: CASSRGGDGDTEAFF.

The rearrangement links TRBV7-6 to TRBJ2-2; 12 positions agree with TRBD1. V lost 7 bases and J lost 4; bases outside the gene matches: 4. Germline CDR1 and CDR2: SGHVS and FNYEAQ. The CDR3 sequence is 15 residues long. CDR3 amino acids: CASTGTGGVTGELFF. CDR3 coding DNA: TGTGCCAGCACCGGGACAGGGGGCGTCACCGGGGAGCTGTTTTTT.

The gene calls are TRBV7-6 and TRBJ2-7; tentatively, D is TRBD1 (6 bases). The germline V gene encodes CDR1 SGHVS and CDR2 FNYEAQ. The CDR3 is made up of 14 amino acids. V lost 3 bases and J 3 bases, leaving 12 bases between the germline ends. The CDR3 DNA follows: TGTGCCAGCAGCTTCGACAGGATGGGCTACGAGCAGTACTTC. As protein: CASSFDRMGYEQYF.

There are a few counts of this clonotype. This chain joins TRBV5-1 and TRBJ2-3; D is perhaps TRBD2 (6 bases). CDR1 and CDR2 (germline): SGHRS, YFSETQ. V was pared by 9 bases and J by 5 bases, with 16 bases between. The CDR3 loop spans 13 amino acids. CDR3 residues: CATTAGRGDTQYF. The CDR3 DNA reads as TGCGCCACCACCGCGGGGCGGGGAGATACGCAGTATTTT.

J is TRBJ1-6 and V is TRBV27; no firm D call. Germline assignment: CDR1 MNHEY and CDR2 SMNVEV (reference sequence). CDR3 length: 15 amino acids. Between the trimmed V and J ends, which lost 1 base and 5 bases, there was a span of 9 bases. The CDR3 DNA reads as TGTGCCAGCAGTTTATTGCCCGATAATAATTCACCCCTCCACTTT. Its protein is CASSLLPDNNSPLHF.

The chain recombines TRBV4-1 with TRBJ2-7; 10 nucleotides align to TRBD1. The ends lost 4 bases at V and 3 bases at J; junction bases unmatched: 12. The CDR3 extends over 17 amino acids. The germline gives CDR1 MGHRA, CDR2 YSYEKL. The CDR3 is CASSRFTGTGVRYEQYF. The CDR3 nucleotides are TGCGCCAGCAGCCGCTTTACCGGGACAGGGGTTCGCTACGAGCAGTACTTC.

This clonotype turned up a few times. The chain is built from TRBV7-9 and TRBJ1-6, with TRBD1 matching 7 bases. V was pared by 3 bases and J by 6 bases, with 5 bases of the junction left unmatched. The germline gives CDR1 SEHNR, CDR2 FQNEAQ (reference sequence). The CDR3 has 15 residues. The CDR3 sequence is CASSLGQLTNSPLHF. The CDR3 DNA sequence: TGTGCCAGCAGCTTGGGACAGCTAACTAATTCACCCCTCCACTTT.

This clonotype was counted only a few times. The gene calls are TRBV3-1 and TRBJ1-2; D unclear. The germline V gene encodes CDR1 LGHDT and CDR2 YNNKEL (reference sequence). The CDR3 sequence is 16 residues long. The V end lost 0 bases, the J end lost 1 base, and 12 bases lay between the germline ends. In nucleotides, the CDR3 is TGTGCCAGCAGCCAAGAACGTCACAGTCTTAACTATGGCTACACCTTC. Amino acid sequence: CASSQERHSLNYGYTF.

The chain combines TRBV6-5 with TRBJ1-3, with 7 bases that match TRBD1. Trimming took 5 bases from V and 0 from J; bases not matched to a gene: 7. The CDR3 totals 16 residues. From germline, CDR1 is MNHEY and CDR2 SVGAGI. CDR3 in amino acids: CASSEQGGGSGNTIYF. The CDR3 bases are TGTGCCAGCAGTGAACAAGGGGGCGGCTCTGGAAACACCATATATTTT.

This clonotype was detected many times. The rearrangement joins TRBV6-6 to TRBJ2-1, with 8 bases lining up with TRBD2. The CDR3 loop spans 17 amino acids. The V gene's germline CDR1 is MNHNY and CDR2 SVGAGI (reference sequence). Unmatched junction bases numbered 6, after V lost 1 base and J lost 1 base. In DNA form, the CDR3 reads TGTGCCAGCAGTTACTATTTCGGGGGGGTGTCCTACAATGAGCAGTTCTTC. The encoded protein is CASSYYFGGVSYNEQFF.

This clonotype was seen repeatedly, ten times or more. The rearrangement uses TRBV12-3 or TRBV12-4 and TRBJ2-2; maybe TRBD2 (5 bases). Deletions cut 2 bases from V and 2 bases from J, with 15 bases between. The CDR3 sequence is 17 residues long. The CDR3 DNA follows: TGTGCCAGCAGTTTACATCCCACCGGACTTAACACCGGGGAGCTGTTTTTT. This translates into CASSLHPTGLNTGELFF.

This clonotype was seen more than once but under ten times. V gene TRBV7-2 combines with J gene TRBJ2-5; D is perhaps TRBD1 (7 bases). V was cut by 4 bases and J by 7 bases, with 13 bases left in between. Germline loops: CDR1 SGHTA, CDR2 FQGNSA. This CDR3 region has 13 residues. The CDR3 sequence: CASSYDREATQYF. The CDR3 DNA is TGTGCCAGCAGCTATGACAGGGAGGCGACCCAGTACTTC. Full variable domain (missing parts from reference TRBV7-2 and TRBJ2-5): GAGVSQSPSNKVTEKGKDVELRCDPISGHTALYWYRQSLGQGLEFLIYFQGNSAPDKSGLPSDRFSAERTGGSVSTLTIQRTQQEDSAVYLCASSYDREATQYFGPGTRLLVL.

This rearrangement joins TRBV6-2 or TRBV6-3 to TRBJ2-7; 8 nucleotides match TRBD1. Germline values: CDR1 MNHEY, CDR2 SVGEGT. The CDR3 is 17 amino acids. J lost 0 bases, V lost 1 base, and 8 bases had no gene match. CDR3 nucleotide sequence: TGTGCCAGCAGTTACTTCTTGGGGACAGGCCCCTCCTACGAGCAGTACTTC. Protein sequence: CASSYFLGTGPSYEQYF.

This rearrangement joins TRBV7-9 to TRBJ1-1; possibly TRBD1 for D (5 bases). V lost 5 bases to trimming and J lost 4 bases, with 14 bases between them. CDR1 and CDR2 from the germline V gene are SEHNR and FQNEAQ (reference sequence). The CDR3 loop spans 14 amino acids. CDR3 sequence: CASSPPGRPTEAFF. CDR3 DNA sequence: TGTGCCAGCAGCCCGCCGGGACGGCCCACTGAAGCTTTCTTT.

This clonotype showed up just a few times. This chain connects TRBV7-8 to TRBJ1-2, with D possibly TRBD1 on 5 matching bases. This CDR3 has 17 residues. The germline V and J ends were trimmed by 2 bases and 1 base, with 17 bases remaining between them. From germline, CDR1 is SGHVS and CDR2 FQNEAQ. The CDR3 coding sequence is TGTGCCAGCAGCTTACGACGGGACGGGTCGAATAACTATGGCTACACCTTC. The encoded protein is CASSLRRDGSNNYGYTF. The whole variable domain, remainder taken from reference TRBV7-8 and TRBJ1-2, is GAGVSQSPRYKVAKRGQDVALRCDPISGHVSLFWYQQALGQGPEFLTYFQNEAQLDKSGLPSDRFFAERPEGSVSTLKIQRTQQEDSAVYLCASSLRRDGSNNYGYTFGSGTRLTVV.

This clonotype was seen a few times. This chain links TRBV6-5 with TRBJ1-4; no definite D call. V lost 9 bases and J lost 8, with 10 bases in between. The CDR3 runs 11 residues. Per germline, CDR1 MNHEY and CDR2 SVGAGI. CDR3 protein: CASTAGEKLFF. CDR3 nucleotide sequence: TGTGCCAGTACGGCGGGAGAAAAACTGTTTTTT.

Many counts were recorded for this clonotype. This chain connects TRBV5-1 to TRBJ2-5, with 7 positions matching TRBD1. The CDR3 totals 13 residues. Per the germline V gene, CDR1 is SGHRS and CDR2 is YFSETQ. V dropped 4 bases and J dropped 4; count of bases not matched to a gene: 4. The CDR3 DNA is TGCGCCAGCAGCAGGGGGCGCGGAGAGACCCAGTACTTC. The encoded protein is CASSRGRGETQYF.

The chain uses TRBV20-1 and TRBJ2-2, with D unresolved. The ends were cut back, 1 base at V and 2 bases at J, with 5 bases in the middle. This CDR3 is 13 amino acids long. Germline V gene lookup returns CDR1 DFQATT and CDR2 SNEGSKA (reference sequence). CDR3 DNA sequence: TGCAGTGCTAGAGGGGGTAACACCGGGGAGCTGTTTTTT. Its translation: CSARGGNTGELFF.

This clonotype was counted between two and nine times. The chain uses TRBV7-2 and TRBJ2-5; a possible D gene is TRBD2 (6 bases). Trimming took off 4 bases at V and 4 bases at J, with 13 bases between the two ends. Germline CDR1 is SGHTA and CDR2 is FQGNSA. The CDR3 runs to 14 residues. CDR3 nucleotide sequence: TGTGCCAGCAGCTGGTCGCGGGGCGGAGAGACCCAGTACTTC. Its translation is CASSWSRGGETQYF.

This clonotype was counted a few times. This chain joins TRBV27 and TRBJ2-1; possibly TRBD1 for D (7 bases). This CDR3 has 14 residues. Germline values: CDR1 MNHEY, CDR2 SMNVEV (reference sequence). Trimming removed 2 bases at V and 6 bases at J, with 11 bases between. DNA for the CDR3: TGTGCCAGCAGTTTAGGGCAGGGGGGCAATGAGCAGTTCTTC. Protein: CASSLGQGGNEQFF.

This clonotype has more than one count but fewer than ten. The chain links TRBV6-5 to TRBJ2-5; 7 bases fit TRBD2. The CDR3 is made up of 15 amino acids. Trimming removed 5 bases from V and 4 bases from J; junction bases left unmatched: 10. Germline V gene lookup returns CDR1 MNHEY and CDR2 SVGAGI. Here the CDR3 reads CASSPQMWGGETQYF. The CDR3 region has the DNA TGTGCCAGCAGTCCCCAAATGTGGGGGGGAGAGACCCAGTACTTC.

The chain employs TRBV7-2 and TRBJ1-5; TRBD1 matches 8 bases. Germline loops: CDR1 SGHTA, CDR2 FQGNSA. The CDR3 is 17 residues long. The junction had 11 bases not matched to a gene; V was cut back by 5 bases and J by 2 bases. The CDR3 region has the DNA TGTGCCAGCAGCACATGGACAGGGAGTTTTGGCAATCAGCCCCAGCATTTT. It specifies CASSTWTGSFGNQPQHF.

The genes are TRBV4-1 and TRBJ2-4; unclear D gene. Germline V CDR1 and CDR2: MGHRA, YSYEKL. This CDR3 region has 15 residues. Trimming took off 8 bases at V and 1 base at J, with 15 bases between the two ends. The CDR3, as DNA: TGCGCCAGCCATCCGTCGGGTCTGGCCAAAAACATTCAGTACTTC. Encoded protein: CASHPSGLAKNIQYF.

This clonotype showed up just a few times. Written as DNA, the CDR3 is TGCGCCAGCAGCACATTAGCGGGGGAGACCGGGGAGCTGTTTTTT. Protein sequence: CASSTLAGETGELFF. The V gene is TRBV5-1, the J gene TRBJ2-2, with 9 positions matching TRBD2. This CDR3 comprises 15 residues. Germline V lookup: CDR1 SGHRS, CDR2 YFSETQ. Trimming took 4 bases from V and 5 from J; bases not matched to a gene: 6.

The V and J genes are TRBV4-3 and TRBJ1-5; D gene uncertain. Trimming took 0 bases from V and 5 from J, leaving 8 bases between them. The length of the CDR3 is 14 residues. CDR1 is LGHNA, CDR2 YSLEER, per germline. This CDR3 is CASSQDLGDQPQHF. The DNA of the CDR3 is TGCGCCAGCAGCCAAGATCTCGGAGATCAGCCCCAGCATTTT.